The clone carrying this T cell receptor beta chain was detected a few times. Its matching antigen is unknown. This CDR3 is built from 16 residues. Trimming stripped 1 base from V and 2 bases from J, with 12 bases between. CDR1 and CDR2 from the germline V gene are MNHEY and SVGAGI. TCRdb redid the calling of the reads with MiXCR, one entry per CDR3 protein. The sample comprises 310,000 or so distinct CDR3 sequences, about 25% of which are singletons, and about an eighth rests with the top ten. The data were obtained in a study of T cell repertoires in cytomegalovirus infection. Regarding the study as a whole: CMV-specific TCR beta clonotypes restricted by HLA-C were the ones dominating the ex vivo response.

The sequences come from cultured PBMCs, collected from culture after CMV antigen stimulation. The clonotype was recovered from a human donor in good health (CMV status not recorded). Some clones in this sample may be carry-over from other donors' samples. The genes are TRBV6-5 and TRBJ2-1, with a weak D call TRBD2 (6 bases). CDR3 sequence (DNA): TGTGCCAGCAGTTACTACGGGAGTGGTCCCTACAATGAGCAGTTCTTC. Translation: CASSYYGSGPYNEQFF.